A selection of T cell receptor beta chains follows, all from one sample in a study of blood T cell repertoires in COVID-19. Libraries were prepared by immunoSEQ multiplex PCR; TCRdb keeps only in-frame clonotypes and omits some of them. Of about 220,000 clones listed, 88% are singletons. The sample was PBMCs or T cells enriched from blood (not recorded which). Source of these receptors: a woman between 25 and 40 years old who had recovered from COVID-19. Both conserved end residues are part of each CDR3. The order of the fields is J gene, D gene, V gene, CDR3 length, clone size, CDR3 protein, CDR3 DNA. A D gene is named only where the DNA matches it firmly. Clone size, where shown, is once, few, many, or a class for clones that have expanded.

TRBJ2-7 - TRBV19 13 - CASSPDRPYEQYF TGTGCCAGTAGTCCGGACAGACCCTACGAGCAGTACTTC
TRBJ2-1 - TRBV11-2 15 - CASSLATTWSNEQFF TGTGCCAGCAGCCTCGCGACTACATGGAGCAATGAGCAGTTCTTC
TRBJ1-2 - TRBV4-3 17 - CASSQDIGTLNEGGYTF TGCGCCAGCAGCCAAGATATAGGGACACTAAACGAGGGTGGCTACACCTTC
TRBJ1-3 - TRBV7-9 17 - CASSLGSGLTSGNTIYF TGTGCCAGCAGCTTAGGCTCGGGGTTGACTTCTGGAAACACCATATATTTT
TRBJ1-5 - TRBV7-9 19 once CASSLVGAALPNSNQPQHF TGTGCCAGCAGCTTAGTGGGGGCCGCGCTACCTAATAGCAATCAGCCCCAGCATTTT
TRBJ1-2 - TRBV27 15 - CASSSRSNSYYGYTF TGTGCCAGCAGTTCCCGATCAAATAGTTACTATGGCTACACCTTC
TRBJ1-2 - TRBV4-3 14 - CASSRGLITGGYTF TGCGCCAGCAGCCGAGGGTTAATTACGGGGGGCTACACCTTC
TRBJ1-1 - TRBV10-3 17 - CAISESRRKAGHTEAFF TGTGCCATCAGTGAGTCCCGCAGAAAGGCAGGGCACACTGAAGCTTTCTTT
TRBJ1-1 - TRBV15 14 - CATRRPGRDTEAFF TGTGCCACCAGGAGACCCGGGCGGGACACTGAAGCTTTCTTT
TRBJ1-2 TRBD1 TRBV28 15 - CASSYLLQGASGYTF TGTGCCAGCAGCTACCTTTTACAGGGGGCCTCTGGCTACACCTTC
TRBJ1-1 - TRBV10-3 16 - CAISESLSFDGTEAFF TGTGCCATCAGTGAGTCCCTAAGTTTCGATGGCACTGAAGCTTTCTTT
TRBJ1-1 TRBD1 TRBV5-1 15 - CASSSGQGLNTEAFF TGCGCCAGCAGCTCGGGACAGGGCCTTAACACTGAAGCTTTCTTT
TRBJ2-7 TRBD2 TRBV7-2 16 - CASSLTSGARWNEQYF TGTGCCAGCAGCCTGACTAGCGGGGCGCGGTGGAACGAGCAGTACTTC
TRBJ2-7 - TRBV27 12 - CASSRGRNEQYF TGTGCCAGCAGCAGGGGCAGGAACGAGCAGTACTTC
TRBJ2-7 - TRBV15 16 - CATSRQTRDTTYEQYF TGTGCCACCAGCAGACAAACCCGGGACACTACCTACGAGCAGTACTTC
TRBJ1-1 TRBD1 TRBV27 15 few CASSPLTGGNRKAFF TGTGCCAGCAGTCCGCTGACAGGGGGGAATAGGAAAGCTTTCTTT
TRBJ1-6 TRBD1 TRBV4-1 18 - CASSQDGQGASYNSPLHF TGCGCCAGCAGCCAAGACGGGCAGGGGGCTTCCTATAATTCACCCCTCCACTTT
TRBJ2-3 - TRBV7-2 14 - CASRESRGTDTQYF TGTGCCAGCAGGGAGAGCAGGGGCACAGATACGCAGTATTTT
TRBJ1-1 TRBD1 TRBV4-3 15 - CASSQDPGQGTEAFF TGCGCCAGCAGCCAAGATCCGGGACAGGGTACTGAAGCTTTCTTT
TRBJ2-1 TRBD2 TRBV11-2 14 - CASSLGLAGGPKFF TGTGCCAGCAGCTTAGGCCTAGCGGGGGGGCCAAAGTTCTTC
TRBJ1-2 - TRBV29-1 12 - CSVNRIAYGYTF TGCAGCGTGAACAGGATTGCCTATGGCTACACCTTC
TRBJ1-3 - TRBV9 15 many CASSFRGDSGNTIYF TGTGCCAGCAGCTTCCGGGGAGACTCTGGAAACACCATATATTTT
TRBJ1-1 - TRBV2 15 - CASSDSVGRGTEAFF TGTGCCAGCAGTGATAGTGTAGGTAGGGGCACTGAAGCTTTCTTT
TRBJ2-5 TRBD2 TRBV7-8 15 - CASSLKRGFQGTQYF TGTGCCAGCAGCTTAAAGCGGGGGTTCCAGGGGACCCAGTACTTC
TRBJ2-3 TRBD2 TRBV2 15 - CATLSLAIVTDTQYF TGTGCCACTCTCTCACTAGCGATAGTCACAGATACGCAGTATTTT
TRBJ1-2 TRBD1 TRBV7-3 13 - CASSSDRDYGYTF TGTGCCAGCAGCTCGGACAGGGACTATGGCTACACCTTC
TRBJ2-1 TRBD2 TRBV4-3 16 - CASSQALRGAYNEQFF TGCGCCAGCAGCCAGGCATTACGGGGGGCCTACAATGAGCAGTTCTTC
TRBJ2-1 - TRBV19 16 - CASSIDLGRHRYEQFF TGTGCCAGTAGTATAGATCTGGGCCGCCACCGGTATGAGCAGTTCTTC
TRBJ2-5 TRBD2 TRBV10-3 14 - CANSLAGDQETQYF TGTGCCAACTCTCTAGCGGGGGATCAAGAGACCCAGTACTTC
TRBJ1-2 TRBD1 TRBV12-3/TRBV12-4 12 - CASSWGTGGYTF TGTGCCAGCAGTTGGGGGACAGGGGGCTACACCTTC
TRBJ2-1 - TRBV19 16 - CASSPSEGSSYNEQFF TGTGCCAGTAGCCCCTCGGAGGGGTCCTCCTACAATGAGCAGTTCTTC
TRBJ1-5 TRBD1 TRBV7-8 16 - CASSRGQGARSQPQHF TGTGCCAGCAGCCGCGGACAGGGGGCAAGGAGTCAGCCCCAGCATTTT
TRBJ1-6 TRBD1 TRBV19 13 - CASNPGGNSPLHF TGTGCCAGTAACCCAGGGGGTAATTCACCCCTCCACTTT
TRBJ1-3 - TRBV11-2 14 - CASSSLQGRNTIYF TGTGCCAGCAGCTCCCTCCAGGGAAGGAACACCATATATTTT
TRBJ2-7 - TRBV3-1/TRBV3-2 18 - CASSQFIGGLGTLNEQYF TGTGCCAGCAGCCAATTTATTGGTGGTCTAGGAACCCTAAACGAGCAGTACTTC
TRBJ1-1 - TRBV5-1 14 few CASSLEGGSYEAFF TGCGCCAGCAGCTTGGAAGGGGGTTCGTATGAAGCTTTCTTT
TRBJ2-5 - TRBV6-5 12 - CASSANGETQYF TGTGCCAGCAGCGCTAACGGAGAGACCCAGTACTTC
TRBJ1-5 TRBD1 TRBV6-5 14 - CASSSGTDYQPQHF TGTGCCAGCAGCTCCGGGACAGACTACCAGCCCCAGCATTTT
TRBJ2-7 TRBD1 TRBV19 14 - CASSRDRFAYEQYF TGTGCCAGTAGTCGGGACAGGTTTGCCTACGAGCAGTACTTC
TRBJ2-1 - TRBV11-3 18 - CASSLDVGGGATYNEQFF TGTGCCAGCAGCTTAGATGTGGGTGGGGGGGCGACCTACAATGAGCAGTTCTTC
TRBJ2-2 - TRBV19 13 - CASSFSGTGELFF TGTGCCAGTAGTTTCTCCGGGACCGGGGAGCTGTTTTTT
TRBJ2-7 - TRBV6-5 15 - CASRQSYRDSYEQYF TGTGCCAGCAGACAGAGTTACAGGGATTCCTACGAGCAGTACTTC
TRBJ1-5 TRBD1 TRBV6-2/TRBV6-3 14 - CASSWTDRDQPQHF TGTGCCAGCAGTTGGACAGACAGGGATCAGCCCCAGCATTTT
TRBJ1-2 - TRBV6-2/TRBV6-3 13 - CASSYVLLYGYTF TGTGCCAGCAGTTACGTGCTACTCTATGGCTACACCTTC
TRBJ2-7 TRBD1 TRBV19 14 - CASSSRDRAYEQYF TGTGCCAGTAGTTCCCGGGACAGGGCCTACGAGCAGTACTTC
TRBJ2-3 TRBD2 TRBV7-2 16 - CASSLLAGGRTDTQYF TGTGCCAGCAGCCTTCTAGCGGGGGGGCGCACAGATACGCAGTATTTT